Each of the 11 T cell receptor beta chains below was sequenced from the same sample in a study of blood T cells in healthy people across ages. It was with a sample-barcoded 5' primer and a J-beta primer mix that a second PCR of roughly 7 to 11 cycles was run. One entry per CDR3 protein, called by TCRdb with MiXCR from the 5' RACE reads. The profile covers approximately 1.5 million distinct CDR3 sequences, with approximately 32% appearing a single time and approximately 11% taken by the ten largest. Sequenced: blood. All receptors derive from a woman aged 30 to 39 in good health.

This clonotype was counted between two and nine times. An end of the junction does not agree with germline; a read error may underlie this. The CDR3 loop is CVIKEAQGSYNEQFF. Here the CDR3 DNA reads TGTGTCATCAAGGAGGCTCAGGGGTCCTACAATGAGCAGTTCTTC. V gene TRBV10-3 combines with J gene TRBJ2-1; D is possibly TRBD1 (6 bases). The CDR3 contains 15 residues. Germline assignment: CDR1 ENHRY and CDR2 SYGVKD.

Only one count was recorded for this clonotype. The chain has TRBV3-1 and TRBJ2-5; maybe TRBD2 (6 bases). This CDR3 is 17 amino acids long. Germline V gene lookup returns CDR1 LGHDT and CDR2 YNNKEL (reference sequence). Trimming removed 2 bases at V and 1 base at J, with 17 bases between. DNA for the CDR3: TGTGCCAGCAGCCAATCCTCGACGGGGAGGTCCCAAGAGACCCAGTACTTC. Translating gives CASSQSSTGRSQETQYF.

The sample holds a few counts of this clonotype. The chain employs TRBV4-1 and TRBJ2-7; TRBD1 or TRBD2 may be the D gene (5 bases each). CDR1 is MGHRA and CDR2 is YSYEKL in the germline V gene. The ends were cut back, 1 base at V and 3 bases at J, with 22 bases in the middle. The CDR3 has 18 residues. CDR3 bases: TGCGCCAGCAGCCAAGGATACGCCGGGACCGGGACCTACTACGAGCAGTACTTC. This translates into CASSQGYAGTGTYYEQYF.

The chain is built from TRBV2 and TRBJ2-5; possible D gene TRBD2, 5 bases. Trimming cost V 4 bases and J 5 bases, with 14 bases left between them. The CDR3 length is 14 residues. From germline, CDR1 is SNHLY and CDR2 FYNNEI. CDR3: CASSGSQRGETQYF. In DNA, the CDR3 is TGTGCCAGCAGTGGATCACAGAGAGGGGAGACCCAGTACTTC.

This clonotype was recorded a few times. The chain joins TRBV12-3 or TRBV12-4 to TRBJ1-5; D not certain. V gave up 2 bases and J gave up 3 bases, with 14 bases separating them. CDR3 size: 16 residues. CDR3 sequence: CASSLWSIAYNQPQHF. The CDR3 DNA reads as TGTGCCAGCAGTTTATGGAGCATCGCATACAATCAGCCCCAGCATTTT.

The CDR3 here is CASRYGPPGTGATLQETQYF. The CDR3 DNA reads TGTGCCAGCAGGTATGGGCCCCCCGGGACAGGGGCCACCCTGCAGGAGACCCAGTACTTC. The chain combines TRBV27 with TRBJ2-5; 10 positions match TRBD1. The germline CDR1 and CDR2 sequences are MNHEY and SMNVEV (reference sequence). V lost 6 bases to trimming and J lost 5 bases; unmatched junction nucleotides: 24. CDR3 length: 20 residues.

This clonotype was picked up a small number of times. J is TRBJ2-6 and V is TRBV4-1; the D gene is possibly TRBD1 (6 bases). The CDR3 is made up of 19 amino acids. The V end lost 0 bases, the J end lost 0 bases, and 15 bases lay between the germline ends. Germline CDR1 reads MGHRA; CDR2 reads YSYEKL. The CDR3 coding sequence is TGCGCCAGCAGCCAAGACCGCCTGGGGGCGAGCTCTGGGGCCAACGTCCTGACTTTC. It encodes CASSQDRLGASSGANVLTF.

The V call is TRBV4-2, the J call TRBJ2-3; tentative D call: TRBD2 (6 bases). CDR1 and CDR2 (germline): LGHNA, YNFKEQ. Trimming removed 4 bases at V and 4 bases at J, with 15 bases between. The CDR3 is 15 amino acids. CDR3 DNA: TGTGCCAGCAGCCCAACGGCGGGACGGGCAGATACGCAGTATTTT. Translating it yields CASSPTAGRADTQYF.

DNA for the CDR3: TGTGCCTGGAGTGATAGCAGGAACTATGGCTACACCTTC. Translated: CAWSDSRNYGYTF. The J gene is TRBJ1-2, the V gene TRBV30; D is undetermined. Germline V CDR1 and CDR2: GTSNPN, SVGIG (reference sequence). The ends were cut back, 1 base at V and 2 bases at J, with 8 bases in the middle. CDR3 length equals 13 residues. The variable domain in full, with the rest retrieved from reference TRBV30 and TRBJ1-2, is SQTIHQWPATLVQPVGSPLSLECTVEGTSNPNLYWYRQAAGRGLQLLFYSVGIGQISSEVPQNLSASRPQDRQFILSSKKLLLSDSGFYLCAWSDSRNYGYTFGSGTRLTVV.

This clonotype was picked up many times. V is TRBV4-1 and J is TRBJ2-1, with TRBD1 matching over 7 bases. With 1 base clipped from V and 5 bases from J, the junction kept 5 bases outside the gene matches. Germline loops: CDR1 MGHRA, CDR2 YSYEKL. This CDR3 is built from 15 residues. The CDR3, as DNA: TGCGCCAGCAGCCAAGTGAGGGGGCCCAACAATGAGCAGTTCTTC. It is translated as CASSQVRGPNNEQFF.

The CDR3 DNA follows: TGTGCCAGCAGCGCGGGTAGCGGGCCGTCCGACGAGCAGTACTTC. Encoded protein: CASSAGSGPSDEQYF. The chain carries TRBV9 and TRBJ2-5; TRBD2 matches 7 bases. The J call is in doubt because the DNA end fits TRBJ2-7 better. There are 15 residues in the CDR3. Germline-derived CDR1 and CDR2 are SGDLS and YYNGEE.